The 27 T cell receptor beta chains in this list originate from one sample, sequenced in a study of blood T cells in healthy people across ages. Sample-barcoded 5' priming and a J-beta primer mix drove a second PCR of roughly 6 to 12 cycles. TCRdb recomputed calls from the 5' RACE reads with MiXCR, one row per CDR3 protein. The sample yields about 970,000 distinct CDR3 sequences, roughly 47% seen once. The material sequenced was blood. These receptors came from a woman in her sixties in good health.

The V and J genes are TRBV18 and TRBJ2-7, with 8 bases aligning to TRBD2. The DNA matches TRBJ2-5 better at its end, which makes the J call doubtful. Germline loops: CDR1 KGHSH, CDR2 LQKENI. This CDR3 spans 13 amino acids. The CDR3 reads CASSSGDKETQYF. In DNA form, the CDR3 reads TGTGCCAGCTCTAGCGGGGATAAAGAGACCCAGTACTTC.

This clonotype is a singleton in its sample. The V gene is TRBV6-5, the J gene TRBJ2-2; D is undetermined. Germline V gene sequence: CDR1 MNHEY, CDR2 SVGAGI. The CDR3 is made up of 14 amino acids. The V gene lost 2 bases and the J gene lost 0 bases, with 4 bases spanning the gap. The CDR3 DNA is TGTGCCAGCAGTTACCAGGCGAACACCGGGGAGCTGTTTTTT. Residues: CASSYQANTGELFF.

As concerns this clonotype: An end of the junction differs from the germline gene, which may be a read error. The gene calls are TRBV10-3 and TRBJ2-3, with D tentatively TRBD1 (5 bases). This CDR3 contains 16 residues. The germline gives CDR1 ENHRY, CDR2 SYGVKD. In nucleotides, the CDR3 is TGTGCCATCGGTGAGACTCCTTCGACAGAGCTAGATACGCAGTATTTT. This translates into CAIGETPSTELDTQYF.

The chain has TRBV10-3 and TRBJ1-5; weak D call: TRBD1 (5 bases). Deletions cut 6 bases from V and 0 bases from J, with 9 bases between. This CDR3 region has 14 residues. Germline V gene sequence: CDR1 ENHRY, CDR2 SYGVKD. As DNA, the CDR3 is TGTGCCATCAGCAAACAGGATAGCAATCAGCCCCAGCATTTT. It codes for CAISKQDSNQPQHF.

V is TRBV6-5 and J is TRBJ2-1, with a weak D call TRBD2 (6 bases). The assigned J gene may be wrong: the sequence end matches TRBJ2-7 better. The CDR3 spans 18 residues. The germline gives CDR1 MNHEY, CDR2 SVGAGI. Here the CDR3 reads CASSSQRGGTPKYNEQYF. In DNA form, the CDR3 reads TGTGCCAGCAGTTCCCAGCGTGGCGGGACCCCGAAATACAATGAGCAGTACTTC.

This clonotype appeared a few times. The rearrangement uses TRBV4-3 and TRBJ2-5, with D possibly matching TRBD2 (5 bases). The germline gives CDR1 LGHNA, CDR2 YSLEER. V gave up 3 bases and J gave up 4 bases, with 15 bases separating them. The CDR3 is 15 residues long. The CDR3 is CASSQTRDPAETQYF. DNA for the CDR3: TGCGCCAGCAGCCAGACCCGGGATCCGGCAGAGACCCAGTACTTC.

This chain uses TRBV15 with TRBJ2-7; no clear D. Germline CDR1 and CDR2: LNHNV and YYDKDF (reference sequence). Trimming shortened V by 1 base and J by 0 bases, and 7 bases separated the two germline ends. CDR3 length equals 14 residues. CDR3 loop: CATSRGLDSYEQYF. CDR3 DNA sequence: TGTGCCACCAGCAGAGGACTGGACTCCTACGAGCAGTACTTC.

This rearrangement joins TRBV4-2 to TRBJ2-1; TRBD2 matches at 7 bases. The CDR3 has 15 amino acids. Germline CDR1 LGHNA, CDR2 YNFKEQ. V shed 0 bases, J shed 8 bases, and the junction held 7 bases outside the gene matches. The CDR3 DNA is TGTGCCAGCAGCCAAGATTTGGGCGGGAGCTATGAGCAGTTCTTC. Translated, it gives CASSQDLGGSYEQFF.

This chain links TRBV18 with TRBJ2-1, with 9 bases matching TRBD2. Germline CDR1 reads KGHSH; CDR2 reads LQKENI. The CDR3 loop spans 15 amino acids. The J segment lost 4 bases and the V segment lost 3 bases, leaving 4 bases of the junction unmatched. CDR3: CASSPQREAYNEQFF. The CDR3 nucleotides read TGTGCCAGCTCACCGCAGCGGGAGGCATACAATGAGCAGTTCTTC.

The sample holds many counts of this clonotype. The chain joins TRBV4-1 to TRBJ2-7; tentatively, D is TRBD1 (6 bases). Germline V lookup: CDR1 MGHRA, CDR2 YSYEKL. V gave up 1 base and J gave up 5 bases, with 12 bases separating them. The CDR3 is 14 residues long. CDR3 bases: TGCGCCAGCAGCCAAGTTACAGGGAGCAACGAGCAGTACTTC. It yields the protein CASSQVTGSNEQYF.

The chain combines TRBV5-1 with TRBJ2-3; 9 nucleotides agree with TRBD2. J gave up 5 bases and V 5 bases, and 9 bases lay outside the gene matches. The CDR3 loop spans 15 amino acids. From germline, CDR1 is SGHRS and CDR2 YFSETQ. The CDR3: CASSQTSGQGDTQYF. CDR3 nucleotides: TGCGCCAGCAGTCAGACTAGCGGCCAGGGAGATACGCAGTATTTT.

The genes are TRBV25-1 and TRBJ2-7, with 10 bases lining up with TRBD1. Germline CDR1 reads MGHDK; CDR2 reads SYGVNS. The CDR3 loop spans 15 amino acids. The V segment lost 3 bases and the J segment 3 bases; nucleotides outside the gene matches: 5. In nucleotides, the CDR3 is TGTGCCAGCAGTGACTCCGGGACAGGGGACTACGAGCAGTACTTC. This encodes CASSDSGTGDYEQYF.

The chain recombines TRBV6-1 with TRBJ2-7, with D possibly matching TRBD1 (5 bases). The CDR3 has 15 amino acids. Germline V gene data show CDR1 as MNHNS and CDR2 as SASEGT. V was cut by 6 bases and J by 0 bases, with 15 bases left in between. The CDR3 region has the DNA TGTGCCAGCAGGGAACAGGCCTGGAGCTCCTACGAGCAGTACTTC. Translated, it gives CASREQAWSSYEQYF.

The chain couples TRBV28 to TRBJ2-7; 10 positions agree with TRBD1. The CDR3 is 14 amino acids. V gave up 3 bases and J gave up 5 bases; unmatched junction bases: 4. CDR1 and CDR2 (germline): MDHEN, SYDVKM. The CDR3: CASSFGQGGDEQYF. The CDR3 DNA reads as TGTGCCAGCAGTTTTGGACAGGGGGGCGACGAGCAGTACTTC.

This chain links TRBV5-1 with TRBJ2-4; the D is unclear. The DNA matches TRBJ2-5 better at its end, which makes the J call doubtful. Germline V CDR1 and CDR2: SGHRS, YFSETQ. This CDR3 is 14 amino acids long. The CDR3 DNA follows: TGCGCCAGCAGCTTGCGGGCCCCCGCGGAGACCCAGTACTTC. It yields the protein CASSLRAPAETQYF.

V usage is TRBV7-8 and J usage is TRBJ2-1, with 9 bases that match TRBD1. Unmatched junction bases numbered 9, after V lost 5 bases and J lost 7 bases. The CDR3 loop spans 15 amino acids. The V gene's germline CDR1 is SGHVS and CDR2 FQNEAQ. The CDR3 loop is CASSQKDRGGNEQFF. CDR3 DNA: TGTGCCAGCAGCCAAAAGGACAGGGGAGGGAATGAGCAGTTCTTC.

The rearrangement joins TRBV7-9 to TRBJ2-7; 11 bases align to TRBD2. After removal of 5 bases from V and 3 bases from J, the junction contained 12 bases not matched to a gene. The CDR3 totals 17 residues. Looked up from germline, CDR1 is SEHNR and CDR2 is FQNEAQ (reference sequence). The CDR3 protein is CASSLSGRGGKGYEQYF. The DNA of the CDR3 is TGTGCCAGCAGCCTTAGCGGGAGGGGTGGAAAAGGCTACGAGCAGTACTTC.

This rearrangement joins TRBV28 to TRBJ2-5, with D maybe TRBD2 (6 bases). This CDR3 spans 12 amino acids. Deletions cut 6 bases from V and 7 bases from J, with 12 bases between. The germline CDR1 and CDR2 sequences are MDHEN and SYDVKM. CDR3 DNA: TGTGCCAGCAGCTGGGCCGGGGGGACCCAGTACTTC. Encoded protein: CASSWAGGTQYF.

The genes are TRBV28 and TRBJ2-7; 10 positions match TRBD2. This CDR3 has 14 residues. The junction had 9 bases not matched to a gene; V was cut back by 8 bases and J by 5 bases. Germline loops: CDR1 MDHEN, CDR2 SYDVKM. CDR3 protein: CASGPGTSVHEQYF. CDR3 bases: TGTGCCAGCGGACCCGGGACTAGCGTCCACGAGCAGTACTTC. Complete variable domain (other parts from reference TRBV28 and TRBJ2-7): DVKVTQSSRYLVKRTGEKVFLECVQDMDHENMFWYRQDPGLGLRLIYFSYDVKMKEKGDIPEGYSVSREKKERFSLILESASTNQTSMYLCASGPGTSVHEQYFGPGTRLTVT.

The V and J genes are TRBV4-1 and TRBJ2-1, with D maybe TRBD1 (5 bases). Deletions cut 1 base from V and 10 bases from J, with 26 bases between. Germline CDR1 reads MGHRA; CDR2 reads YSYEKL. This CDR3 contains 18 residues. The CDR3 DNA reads TGCGCCAGCAGCCAAGTAATGCTCAGTGGCAGGGCGGTCGGAGAGCAGTTCTTC. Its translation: CASSQVMLSGRAVGEQFF.

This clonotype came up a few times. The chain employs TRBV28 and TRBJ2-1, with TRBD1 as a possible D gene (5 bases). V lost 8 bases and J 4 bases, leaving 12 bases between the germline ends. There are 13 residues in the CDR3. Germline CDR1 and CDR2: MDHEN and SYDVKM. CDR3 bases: TGTGCCAGCCCCCAGGGTGATTACAATGAGCAGTTCTTC. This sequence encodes CASPQGDYNEQFF.

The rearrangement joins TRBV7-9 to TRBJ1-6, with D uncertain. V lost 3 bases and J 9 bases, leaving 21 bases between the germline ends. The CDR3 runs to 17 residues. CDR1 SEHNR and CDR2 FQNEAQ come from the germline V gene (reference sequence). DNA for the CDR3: TGTGCCAGCAGCTTTGGGCACCCGGTAAATCGGATTTCACCCCTCCACTTT. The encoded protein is CASSFGHPVNRISPLHF.

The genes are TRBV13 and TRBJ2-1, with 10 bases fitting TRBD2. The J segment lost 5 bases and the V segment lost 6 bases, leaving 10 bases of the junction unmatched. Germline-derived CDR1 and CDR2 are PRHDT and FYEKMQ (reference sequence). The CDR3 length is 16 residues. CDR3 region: CASSFPGTSADNEQFF. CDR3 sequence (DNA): TGTGCCAGCAGTTTCCCCGGGACTAGCGCAGACAATGAGCAGTTCTTC.

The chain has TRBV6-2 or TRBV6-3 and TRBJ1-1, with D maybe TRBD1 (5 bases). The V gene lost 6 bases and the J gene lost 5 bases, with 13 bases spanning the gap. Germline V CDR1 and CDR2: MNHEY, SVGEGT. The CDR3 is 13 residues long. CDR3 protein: CASREQGGTEAFF. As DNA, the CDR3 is TGTGCCAGCAGGGAGCAGGGAGGGACTGAAGCTTTCTTT.

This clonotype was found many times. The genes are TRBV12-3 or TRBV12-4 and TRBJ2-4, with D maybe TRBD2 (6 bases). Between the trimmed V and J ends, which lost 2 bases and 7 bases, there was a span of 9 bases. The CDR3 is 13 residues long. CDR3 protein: CASSLLGGNIQYF. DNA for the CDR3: TGTGCCAGCAGTTTACTTGGGGGGAACATTCAGTACTTC.

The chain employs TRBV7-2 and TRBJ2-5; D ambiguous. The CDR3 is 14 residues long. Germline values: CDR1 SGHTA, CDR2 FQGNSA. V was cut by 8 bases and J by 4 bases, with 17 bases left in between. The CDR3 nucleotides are TGTGCCAGCGGCCTCCAGGCGCTACCAGAGACCCAGTACTTC. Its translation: CASGLQALPETQYF. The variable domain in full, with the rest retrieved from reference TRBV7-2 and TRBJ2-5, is GAGVSQSPSNKVTEKGKDVELRCDPISGHTALYWYRQSLGQGLEFLIYFQGNSAPDKSGLPSDRFSAERTGGSVSTLTIQRTQQEDSAVYLCASGLQALPETQYFGPGTRLLVL.

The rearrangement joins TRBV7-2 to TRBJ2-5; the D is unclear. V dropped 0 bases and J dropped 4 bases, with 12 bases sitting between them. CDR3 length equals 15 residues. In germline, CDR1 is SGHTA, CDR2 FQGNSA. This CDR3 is CASSLALNMRETQYF. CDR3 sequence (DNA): TGTGCCAGCAGCTTAGCGCTAAACATGAGAGAGACCCAGTACTTC.